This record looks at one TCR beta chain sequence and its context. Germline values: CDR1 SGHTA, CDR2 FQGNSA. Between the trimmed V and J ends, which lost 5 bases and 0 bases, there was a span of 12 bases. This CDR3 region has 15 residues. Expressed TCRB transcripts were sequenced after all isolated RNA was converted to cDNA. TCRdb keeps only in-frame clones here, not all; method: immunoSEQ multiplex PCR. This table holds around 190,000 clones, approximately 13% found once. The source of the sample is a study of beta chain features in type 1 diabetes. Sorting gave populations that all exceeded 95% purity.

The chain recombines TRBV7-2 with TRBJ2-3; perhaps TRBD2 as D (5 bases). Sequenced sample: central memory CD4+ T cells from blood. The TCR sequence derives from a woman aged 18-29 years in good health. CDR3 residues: CASSASGGSTDTQYF. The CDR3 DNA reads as TGTGCCAGCAGCGCCTCAGGAGGCAGCACAGATACGCAGTATTTT.